The 10 T cell receptor beta chains reported below all come from one sample, sequenced in a study of CD8+ T cells in alopecia areata. Treatment denoted: oral pan-JAK inhibitor, 5-10 mg twice daily. RNA, once extracted, was reverse transcribed into cDNA for use as the sequencing template. Repertoires were generated with immunoSEQ multiplex PCR, while TCRdb's copy carries only in-frame clones and drops some. The sample shows 95,000 to 100,000 clones, under 70% of them seen only once. Sample: CD8+ T cells sorted from blood, taken at week 4, from a patient treated with tofacitinib. Receptors were obtained from a human donor with alopecia areata.

This clone was observed once. V and J are TRBV5-4 and TRBJ1-2; 8 bases are a match to TRBD1. The trim removed 5 bases at V and 5 bases at J, leaving 2 bases unmatched. CDR3 length: 12 amino acids. CDR1 is SGHNT, CDR2 YYREEE, per germline (reference sequence). The CDR3 DNA is TGTGCCAGCAGGACAGGGGATTATGGCTACACCTTC. Residues: CASRTGDYGYTF.

The rearrangement uses TRBV4-3 and TRBJ2-3; the D gene is possibly TRBD2 (5 bases). V shed 1 base and J shed 6 bases, with 8 bases lying between them. The CDR3 length is 13 residues. Looked up from germline, CDR1 is LGHNA and CDR2 is YSLEER. The CDR3 is CASSQVSGDTQYF. The CDR3 coding sequence is TGCGCCAGCAGCCAAGTTTCGGGGGATACGCAGTATTTT.

The chain combines TRBV28 with TRBJ1-2; a possible D gene is TRBD1 (5 bases). V was cut by 4 bases and J by 4 bases, with 10 bases left in between. CDR1 and CDR2 (germline): MDHEN, SYDVKM. The CDR3 length is 13 residues. As DNA, the CDR3 is TGTGCCAGCAGTTCCGGACATCTCTATGGCTACACCTTC. Amino acid sequence: CASSSGHLYGYTF.

This clone came up a few times. The chain has TRBV10-3 and TRBJ2-7; a possible D gene is TRBD1 (5 bases). This CDR3 comprises 14 residues. The ends were cut back, 9 bases at V and 3 bases at J, with 18 bases in the middle. Germline values: CDR1 ENHRY, CDR2 SYGVKD. The CDR3 reads CAIKVSGASYEQYF. CDR3 coding DNA: TGTGCCATAAAGGTCAGTGGGGCAAGCTACGAGCAGTACTTC.

J is TRBJ1-1 and V is TRBV5-6; D call uncertain. Germline CDR1 SGHDT, CDR2 YYEEEE. There are 14 residues in the CDR3. V lost 7 bases and J 1 base, leaving 14 bases between the germline ends. CDR3 in amino acids: CASATSGTNTEAFF. As DNA, the CDR3 is TGTGCCAGCGCGACAAGCGGCACGAACACTGAAGCTTTCTTT.

This chain connects TRBV5-1 to TRBJ2-5; TRBD2 might be the D (6 bases). From germline, CDR1 is SGHRS and CDR2 YFSETQ. This CDR3 spans 15 amino acids. V dropped 2 bases and J dropped 5 bases, with 16 bases sitting between them. CDR3 coding DNA: TGCGCCAGCAGCTTAATGGGCACTCGGGGGGAGACCCAGTACTTC. Translated: CASSLMGTRGETQYF.

This clone was seen a handful of times. The chain carries TRBV29-1 and TRBJ2-1; TRBD1 matches 12 bases. Per the germline V gene, CDR1 is SQVTM and CDR2 is ANQGSEA. The CDR3 loop spans 14 amino acids. V lost 6 bases and J lost 8; bases outside the gene matches: 8. This CDR3 reads CSVRGQGARDEQFF. The CDR3 coding sequence is TGCAGCGTCCGGGGACAGGGGGCGCGGGATGAGCAGTTCTTC.

The chain combines TRBV4-1 with TRBJ2-2; D is undetermined. Trimming shortened V by 1 base and J by 4 bases, and 4 bases separated the two germline ends. Germline CDR1 and CDR2: MGHRA and YSYEKL. This CDR3 spans 13 amino acids. The CDR3 spells CASSQVVTGELFF. The CDR3 coding sequence is TGCGCCAGCAGCCAAGTGGTCACCGGGGAGCTGTTTTTT.

The chain recombines TRBV28 with TRBJ2-1, with D uncertain. The germline V and J ends were trimmed by 2 bases and 2 bases, with 13 bases remaining between them. Germline V gene data show CDR1 as MDHEN and CDR2 as SYDVKM. This CDR3 is 16 amino acids long. Here the CDR3 reads CASSLLSGTTYNEQFF. In DNA form, the CDR3 reads TGTGCCAGCAGTTTACTGTCAGGAACGACCTACAATGAGCAGTTCTTC.

V and J are TRBV4-3 and TRBJ2-1, with 8 bases fitting TRBD2. V lost 4 bases and J lost 4; bases outside the gene matches: 9. The CDR3 loop spans 16 amino acids. Germline assignment: CDR1 LGHNA and CDR2 YSLEER. The CDR3 loop reads CASSLRTGTRYNEQFF. CDR3 coding DNA: TGCGCCAGCAGCCTTAGAACCGGGACTAGGTACAATGAGCAGTTCTTC.